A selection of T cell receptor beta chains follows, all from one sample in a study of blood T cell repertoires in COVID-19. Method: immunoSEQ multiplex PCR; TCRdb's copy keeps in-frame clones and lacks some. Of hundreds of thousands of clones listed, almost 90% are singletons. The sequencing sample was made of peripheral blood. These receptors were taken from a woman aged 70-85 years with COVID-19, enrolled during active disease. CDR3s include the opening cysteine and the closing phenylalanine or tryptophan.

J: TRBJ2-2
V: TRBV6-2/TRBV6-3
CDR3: CASSGGGTGELFF

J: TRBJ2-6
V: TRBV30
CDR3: CAWSEGRRFSGANVLTF

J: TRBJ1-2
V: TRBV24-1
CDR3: CATSDWNGGHYGYTF

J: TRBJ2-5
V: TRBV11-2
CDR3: CASSQGTGWGETQYF

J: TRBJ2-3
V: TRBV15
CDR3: CATSVAGGPTDTQYF

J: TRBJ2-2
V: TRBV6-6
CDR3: CASSLEGELFF

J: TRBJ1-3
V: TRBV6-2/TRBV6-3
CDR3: CASSDPTGTFRGNTIYF

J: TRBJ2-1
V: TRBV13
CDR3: CASSPPPGGGLRDEQFF

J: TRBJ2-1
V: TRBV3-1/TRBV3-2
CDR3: CASSQDEGLGFYNEQFF

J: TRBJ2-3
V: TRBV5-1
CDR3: CASSLATGLDTQYF

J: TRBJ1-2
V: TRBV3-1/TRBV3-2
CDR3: CASSQGWRGGNYGYTF

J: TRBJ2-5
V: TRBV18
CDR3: CASSPPKLSSQETQYF

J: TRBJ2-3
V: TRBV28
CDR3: CASSFAASTDTQYF